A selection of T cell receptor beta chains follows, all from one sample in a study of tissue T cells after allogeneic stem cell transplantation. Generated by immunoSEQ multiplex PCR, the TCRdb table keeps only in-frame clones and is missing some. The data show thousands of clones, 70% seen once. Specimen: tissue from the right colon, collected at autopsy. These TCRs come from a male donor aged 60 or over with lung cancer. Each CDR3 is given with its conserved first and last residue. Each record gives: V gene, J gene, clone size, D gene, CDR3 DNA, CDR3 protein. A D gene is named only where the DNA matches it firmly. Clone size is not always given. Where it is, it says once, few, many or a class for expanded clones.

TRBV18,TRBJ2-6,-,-,TGTGCCAGCTCTGAGACAGATTATCTCTCTGGGGCCAACGTCCTGACTTTC,CASSETDYLSGANVLTF
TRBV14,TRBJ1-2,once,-,TGTGCCAGCAGCCAAGATCAGGGGCATGGCTATGGCTACACCTTC,CASSQDQGHGYGYTF
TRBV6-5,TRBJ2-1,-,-,TGTGCCAGCAGCCACGGACTCTTGGCTGAGCAGTTCTTC,CASSHGLLAEQFF
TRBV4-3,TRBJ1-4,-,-,TGCGCCAGCAGCCAAGATGGGGGCCCAGGGGTACTTGAAAAACTGTTTTTT,CASSQDGGPGVLEKLFF
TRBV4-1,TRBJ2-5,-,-,TGCGCCCCGACCGGGGGTACTGGGACAGCGAACCAAGAGACCCAGTACTTC,CAPTGGTGTANQETQYF
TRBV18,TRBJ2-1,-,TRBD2,TGTGCCAGCTCACCAAGCGGGGGCTATGAGCAGTTCTTC,CASSPSGGYEQFF
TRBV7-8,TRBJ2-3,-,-,TGTGCCAGCAGCCCGGGTGGTAGCACAGATACGCAGTATTTT,CASSPGGSTDTQYF
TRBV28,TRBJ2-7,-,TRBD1,TGTGCCAGCAACTCCTGGGACAGGAGCTCCTACGAGCAGTACTTC,CASNSWDRSSYEQYF
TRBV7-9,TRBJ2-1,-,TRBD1,TGTGCCAGCAGCTTAGTAGGGGACAGGGATGGCAATGAGCAGTTCTTC,CASSLVGDRDGNEQFF
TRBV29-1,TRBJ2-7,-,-,TGCGGACCGGCAGCGCTGAGGTTGTTAGTGAAAGAAAGATCGAGCTCCTACGAGCAGTACTTC,CGPAALRLLVKERSSSYEQYF
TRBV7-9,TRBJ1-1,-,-,TGTGCCAGCAGCTTACAGCTTAACACTGAAGCTTTCTTT,CASSLQLNTEAFF
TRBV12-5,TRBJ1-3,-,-,TGTGCTAGTGGTTTGGAACCTTCCGGGACCATGGCTGGAAACACCATATATTTT,CASGLEPSGTMAGNTIYF
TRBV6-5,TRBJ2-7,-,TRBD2,TGTGCCAGCAGTTACTCGAGGCGGGAGGGGGCGGAGCAGTACTTC,CASSYSRREGAEQYF
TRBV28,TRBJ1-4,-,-,TGTGCCAGCAGTTCAACAGGTGTTAATGAAAAACTGTTTTTT,CASSSTGVNEKLFF
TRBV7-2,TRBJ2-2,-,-,TGTGCCAGCAGCCCCATACCAGGGCTTAACACCGGGGAGCTGTTTTTT,CASSPIPGLNTGELFF
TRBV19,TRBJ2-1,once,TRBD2,TGTGCCAGTAGTTCCTATCCACTAGCGGCCTACAATGAGCAGTTCTTC,CASSSYPLAAYNEQFF
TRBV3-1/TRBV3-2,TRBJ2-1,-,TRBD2,TGTGCCAGCAGCCAGCCGGGACTACAATACAATGAGCAGTTCTTC,CASSQPGLQYNEQFF
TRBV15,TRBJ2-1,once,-,TGTGCCACCAGCAGAGAGGGCCCCGGGGGCAATGAGCAGTTCTTC,CATSREGPGGNEQFF
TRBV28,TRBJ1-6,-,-,TGTGCCAGCAAGAGTTCGGGGGATAATTCACCCCTCCACTTT,CASKSSGDNSPLHF
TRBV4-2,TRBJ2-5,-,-,TGTGCCAGCAGCCAAGAGTATCAGAGGGAAGAGACCCAGTACTTC,CASSQEYQREETQYF
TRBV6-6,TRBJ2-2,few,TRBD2,TGTGCCAGCAGTTACGACGGGGGGGCTTCCGGGGAGCTGTTTTTT,CASSYDGGASGELFF
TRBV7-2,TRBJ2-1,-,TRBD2,TGTGCCAGCAGCCCCACCGGGGGGGCCAAGAGATATGAGCAGTTCTTC,CASSPTGGAKRYEQFF
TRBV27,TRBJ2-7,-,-,TGTGCCAGCAGTTTATCGGCGGACTACGAGCAGTACTTC,CASSLSADYEQYF
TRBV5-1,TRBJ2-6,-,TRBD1,TGCGCCAGCAGGGCACACAGGGGGGAAGGGGCCAACGTCCTGACTTTC,CASRAHRGEGANVLTF
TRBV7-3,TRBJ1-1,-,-,TGTGCCAGCAGCTTTTTGACAAGAATGAACACTGAAGCTTTCTTT,CASSFLTRMNTEAFF
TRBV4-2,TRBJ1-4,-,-,TGTGCCAGCAGTGTCGGCGACGGTCCCAGGGAAAAACTGTTTTTT,CASSVGDGPREKLFF
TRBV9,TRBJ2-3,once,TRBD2,TGTGCCAGCAGCGAAACTAGCGGGGGGGCAGATACGCAGTATTTT,CASSETSGGADTQYF
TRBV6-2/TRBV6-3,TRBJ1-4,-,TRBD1,TGTGCCAGCAGTCGTCCCGGGACAGGGTACGGGGAAAAACTGTTTTTT,CASSRPGTGYGEKLFF
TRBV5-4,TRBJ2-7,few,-,TGTGCCAGCAGCCTGGGTGCGGCCCTAAGCTCCTACGAGCAGTACTTC,CASSLGAALSSYEQYF
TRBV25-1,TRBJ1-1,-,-,TGTGCCAGCACAACCACAGGGCTGGGTGAAGCTTTCTTT,CASTTTGLGEAFF
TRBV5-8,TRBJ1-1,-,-,TGTGCCAGCAGCTTGGGACGCCGGAACACTGAAGCTTTCTTT,CASSLGRRNTEAFF
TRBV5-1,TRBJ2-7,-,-,TGCGCCAGCACCCTGGACAGCCTGATGACCTACGAGCAGTACTTC,CASTLDSLMTYEQYF
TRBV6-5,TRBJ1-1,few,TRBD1,TGTGCCAGCAGACGACAGGGGGCGCCTGAAGCTTTCTTT,CASRRQGAPEAFF
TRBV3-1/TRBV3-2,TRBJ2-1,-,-,TGTGCCAGCAGCCTACGGGGTGTACTTTACAATGAGCAGTTCTTC,CASSLRGVLYNEQFF
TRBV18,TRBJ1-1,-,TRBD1,TGTGCCAGCTCACCACAGGGGGCGATGAACACTGAAGCTTTCTTT,CASSPQGAMNTEAFF
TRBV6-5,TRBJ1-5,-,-,TGTGCCAGCAGTTCTCAAAATCAGCCCCAGCATTTT,CASSSQNQPQHF
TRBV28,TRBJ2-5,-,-,TGTGCCAGCAGGGCCCAAGAGACCCAGTACTTC,CASRAQETQYF
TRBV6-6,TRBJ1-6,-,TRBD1,TGTGCCAGCAGCCCAGACAGGGTTTACACGAATTCACCCCTCCACTTT,CASSPDRVYTNSPLHF
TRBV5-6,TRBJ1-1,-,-,TGTGCCAGCAGCTTGGGTTATGAAGCTTTCTTT,CASSLGYEAFF
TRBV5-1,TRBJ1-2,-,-,TGCGCCAGCAGCTTAAACGACGGAACCTATGGCTACACCTTC,CASSLNDGTYGYTF
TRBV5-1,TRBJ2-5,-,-,TGCGCCAGCAGCTTGGCAGAGACCCAGTACTTC,CASSLAETQYF
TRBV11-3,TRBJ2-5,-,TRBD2,TGTGCCAGCAGCTTTCGGGGGGGCCAAGAGACCCAGTACTTC,CASSFRGGQETQYF
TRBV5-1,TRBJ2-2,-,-,TGCGCCAGCAGCTTGGGCAGCTTGAACACCGGGGAGCTGTTTTTT,CASSLGSLNTGELFF
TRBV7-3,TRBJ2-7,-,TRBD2,TGTGCCAGCAGCCGAAGACTAGCGGGAGAGAACGAGCAGTACTTC,CASSRRLAGENEQYF
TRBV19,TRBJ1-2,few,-,TGTGCCAGTAGTATCTGGGACTATGGCTACACCTTC,CASSIWDYGYTF
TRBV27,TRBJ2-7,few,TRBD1,TGTGCCACCAGCCCCCGACAGGGGGCACCCTACGAGCAGTACTTC,CATSPRQGAPYEQYF
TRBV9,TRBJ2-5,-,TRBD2,TGTGCCAGCAGCCCCCACTCCCTAGCGGCCCAAGAGACCCAGTACTTC,CASSPHSLAAQETQYF
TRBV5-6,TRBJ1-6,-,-,TGTGCCAGCAGCTTTGGGGTCGGGTATAATTCACCCCTCCACTTT,CASSFGVGYNSPLHF
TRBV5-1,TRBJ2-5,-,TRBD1,TGCGCCAGCAGCTCTCGACTTACAGGGGATGAGACCCAGTACTTC,CASSSRLTGDETQYF
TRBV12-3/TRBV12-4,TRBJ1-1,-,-,TGTGCCAGCAGTTTCGTGCCGACCAAAGCTTTCTTT,CASSFVPTKAFF
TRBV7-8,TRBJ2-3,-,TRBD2,TGTGCCAGCAGCTTAGGTTTCGGGACTAGCGGAGTTAATACGCAGTATTTT,CASSLGFGTSGVNTQYF
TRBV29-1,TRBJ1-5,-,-,TGCAGCGTTGGGGCAGAAAATCAGCCCCAGCATTTT,CSVGAENQPQHF